The 9 T cell receptor beta chains reported below all come from one sample, sequenced in a study of shared clonotypes between healthy human individuals. Sequenced by immunoSEQ multiplex PCR; TCRdb stores in-frame clones only, minus some. The sample consists of fewer than 700,000 clones, around 78% of them appearing once. The sample was PBMCs. The receptors here all came from a woman aged 40 to 50 in good health. Some clones in this sample may be carry-over from other donors' samples.

This rearrangement joins TRBV28 to TRBJ2-3; TRBD1 matches at 10 bases. The CDR3 contains 16 residues. J was trimmed by 1 base and V by 6 bases; bases with no gene match: 7. CDR1 and CDR2 (germline): MDHEN, SYDVKM. CDR3 sequence: CASSTTGTGGTDTQYF. CDR3 coding DNA: TGTGCCAGCAGCACTACCGGGACAGGGGGCACAGATACGCAGTATTTT. Full variable domain (remainder filled in from reference TRBV28 and TRBJ2-3): DVKVTQSSRYLVKRTGEKVFLECVQDMDHENMFWYRQDPGLGLRLIYFSYDVKMKEKGDIPEGYSVSREKKERFSLILESASTNQTSMYLCASSTTGTGGTDTQYFGPGTRLTVL.

This clone was detected only a few times. This chain uses TRBV6-5 with TRBJ2-7, with a weak D call TRBD2 (6 bases). In germline, CDR1 is MNHEY, CDR2 SVGAGI. The CDR3 contains 11 residues. V was shortened by 10 bases and J by 6 bases, with 13 bases between the two germline ends. The CDR3 here is CAIGGGAEQYF. Written as DNA, the CDR3 is TGTGCCATCGGTGGAGGGGCCGAGCAGTACTTC.

This chain joins TRBV28 and TRBJ1-2; D not resolved. The V end lost 3 bases, the J end lost 4 bases, and 12 bases lay between the germline ends. The CDR3 runs 14 residues. In germline, CDR1 is MDHEN, CDR2 SYDVKM. Here the CDR3 DNA reads TGTGCCAGCAGTTTGTTCAGTGCCCCCTATGGCTACACCTTC. As protein: CASSLFSAPYGYTF.

The V and J genes are TRBV28 and TRBJ2-1; 7 bases line up with TRBD2. The CDR3 runs 14 residues. The germline V gene encodes CDR1 MDHEN and CDR2 SYDVKM. With V trimmed by 3 bases and J by 7 bases, 6 bases remained unmatched. CDR3 DNA: TGTGCCAGCAGTTTGGGGGGGATATTGAATGAGCAGTTCTTC. This codes for CASSLGGILNEQFF.

Ten or more counts support this clone. The same CDR3 is also encoded by other DNA sequences in this sample. The J gene is TRBJ1-2, the V gene TRBV5-4, with D perhaps matching TRBD1 (5 bases). The CDR3 loop spans 14 amino acids. V lost 2 bases to trimming and J lost 5 bases, with 13 bases between them. Germline loops: CDR1 SGHNT, CDR2 YYREEE (reference sequence). CDR3 sequence: CASSFLQEEYGYTF. In DNA, the CDR3 is TGTGCCAGCAGCTTTTTACAGGAGGAATATGGCTACACCTTC.

CDR3 region: CASSLSRGGETQYF. The DNA of the CDR3 is TGTGCCAGCAGCTTATCCCGGGGGGGGGAGACCCAGTACTTC. The genes are TRBV11-2 and TRBJ2-5; 8 bases agree with TRBD2. V lost 2 bases, J lost 5 bases, and 4 bases stayed unmatched. The CDR3 consists of 14 residues. Germline CDR1 SGHAT, CDR2 FQNNGV.

This clone was observed a single time. The gene calls are TRBV6-6 and TRBJ2-7; D gene unclear. The CDR3 consists of 12 residues. Between the trimmed V and J ends, which lost 2 bases and 2 bases, there was a span of 4 bases. Germline values: CDR1 MNHNY, CDR2 SVGAGI (reference sequence). The CDR3 is CASSYATYEQYF. Written as DNA, the CDR3 is TGTGCCAGCAGTTACGCAACCTACGAGCAGTACTTC.

This clone appeared a few times. The genes are TRBV5-6 and TRBJ2-6; D call uncertain. CDR1 and CDR2 (germline): SGHDT, YYEEEE. The CDR3 is 15 residues long. V was pared by 2 bases and J by 0 bases, with 6 bases between. DNA of the CDR3: TGTGCCAGCAGCTTTGACCACTCTGGGGCCAACGTCCTGACTTTC. It is translated as CASSFDHSGANVLTF.

This clone was picked up a small number of times. This chain connects TRBV7-9 to TRBJ1-2; 10 bases are a match to TRBD1. With V trimmed by 5 bases and J by 4 bases, 7 bases remained unmatched. The CDR3 has 15 amino acids. Germline-derived CDR1 and CDR2 are SEHNR and FQNEAQ (reference sequence). The CDR3 region has the DNA TGTGCCAGCAGCGTACGTGGGACAGGGGTCTATGGCTACACCTTC. Residues: CASSVRGTGVYGYTF.